Listed below are T cell receptor beta chains from one sample, sequenced in a study of T cells in Graves' hyperthyroidism and ophthalmopathy. Using its own MiXCR run on the multiplex PCR reads, TCRdb lists one record per CDR3 protein. The sample comprises 300,000 to 450,000 distinct CDR3 sequences, approximately 15% of which are singletons, and roughly 11% rests with the top ten. The sequencing input was blood. The receptors derive from a woman aged 55-69 years with Graves' hyperthyroidism. CDR3s include the opening cysteine and the closing phenylalanine or tryptophan. Each record gives: clone size, D gene, J gene, V gene, CDR3 DNA, CDR3 protein. D genes are given only for firm matches. Where a row states a size, it is once, few, many or the class of an expanded clone; other rows omit it.

clone_size: many
d_call: TRBD1
j_call: TRBJ1-2
v_call: TRBV30
cdr3_nt: TGTGCCTGGAGCGAGACAGGGCGAGGCTACACCTTC
cdr3_aa: CAWSETGRGYTF

clone_size: many
d_call: TRBD1
j_call: TRBJ1-1
v_call: TRBV28
cdr3_nt: TGTGCCAGCAGTCTTGGCCGGGACAGGGGATTCACTGAAGCTTTCTTT
cdr3_aa: CASSLGRDRGFTEAFF

clone_size: many
d_call: TRBD2
j_call: TRBJ2-7
v_call: TRBV12-3/TRBV12-4
cdr3_nt: TGTGCCAGCAGTCCTAGCGGGAGCCTTTACGAGCAGTACTTC
cdr3_aa: CASSPSGSLYEQYF

clone_size: few
d_call: TRBD2
j_call: TRBJ2-1
v_call: TRBV10-3
cdr3_nt: TGTGCCATCAGCCCTACCGTGGGGCTAGCGGGAGGAATTGAGCAGTTCTTC
cdr3_aa: CAISPTVGLAGGIEQFF

clone_size: many
d_call: -
j_call: TRBJ1-1
v_call: TRBV30
cdr3_nt: TGTGCCTGGAGTGTTCCGGGGATGAACACTGAAGCTTTCTTT
cdr3_aa: CAWSVPGMNTEAFF

clone_size: many
d_call: TRBD1
j_call: TRBJ2-5
v_call: TRBV2
cdr3_nt: TGTGCCAGCAGTGCGGGACAGCCCCAAGAGACCCAGTACTTC
cdr3_aa: CASSAGQPQETQYF

clone_size: many
d_call: TRBD1
j_call: TRBJ1-1
v_call: TRBV28
cdr3_nt: TGTGCCAGCAGCACAGGGGTGATGACTGAAGCTTTCTTT
cdr3_aa: CASSTGVMTEAFF

clone_size: many
d_call: -
j_call: TRBJ2-1
v_call: TRBV7-3
cdr3_nt: TGTGCCAGCAGTACACAGCGGGACAGTGAGCAGTTCTTC
cdr3_aa: CASSTQRDSEQFF

clone_size: -
d_call: TRBD1
j_call: TRBJ2-1
v_call: TRBV2
cdr3_nt: TGTGCCAGCCCGACAGGGGGCGAGGAGCAGTTCTTC
cdr3_aa: CASPTGGEEQFF

clone_size: few
d_call: -
j_call: TRBJ2-1
v_call: TRBV11-2
cdr3_nt: TGTGCCAGCAGCGCCAAATCAGGGAGTACCTACAATGAGCAGTTCTTC
cdr3_aa: CASSAKSGSTYNEQFF

clone_size: many
d_call: -
j_call: TRBJ2-7
v_call: TRBV11-3
cdr3_nt: TGTGCCAGCAGCTTAGATCCCAGCAGCACCTACGAGCAGTACTTC
cdr3_aa: CASSLDPSSTYEQYF

clone_size: many
d_call: -
j_call: TRBJ2-7
v_call: TRBV7-9
cdr3_nt: TGTGCCAGCAGTCACAATCGTGGCGAGCAGTACTTC
cdr3_aa: CASSHNRGEQYF

clone_size: many
d_call: TRBD2
j_call: TRBJ2-7
v_call: TRBV20-1
cdr3_nt: TGCAGTGCTAGCCTCCCGACTAGCGGGAGGGCCTACGAGCAGTACTTC
cdr3_aa: CSASLPTSGRAYEQYF

clone_size: many
d_call: TRBD1
j_call: TRBJ2-6
v_call: TRBV12-3/TRBV12-4
cdr3_nt: TGTGCCAGCAGCCCAGGGGGAACTGGGGCCAACGTCCTGACTTTC
cdr3_aa: CASSPGGTGANVLTF

clone_size: -
d_call: TRBD1
j_call: TRBJ1-1
v_call: TRBV10-1
cdr3_nt: TGCGCCAGCAGTGAGTACAGGGGAGGCACTGAAGCTTTCTTT
cdr3_aa: CASSEYRGGTEAFF